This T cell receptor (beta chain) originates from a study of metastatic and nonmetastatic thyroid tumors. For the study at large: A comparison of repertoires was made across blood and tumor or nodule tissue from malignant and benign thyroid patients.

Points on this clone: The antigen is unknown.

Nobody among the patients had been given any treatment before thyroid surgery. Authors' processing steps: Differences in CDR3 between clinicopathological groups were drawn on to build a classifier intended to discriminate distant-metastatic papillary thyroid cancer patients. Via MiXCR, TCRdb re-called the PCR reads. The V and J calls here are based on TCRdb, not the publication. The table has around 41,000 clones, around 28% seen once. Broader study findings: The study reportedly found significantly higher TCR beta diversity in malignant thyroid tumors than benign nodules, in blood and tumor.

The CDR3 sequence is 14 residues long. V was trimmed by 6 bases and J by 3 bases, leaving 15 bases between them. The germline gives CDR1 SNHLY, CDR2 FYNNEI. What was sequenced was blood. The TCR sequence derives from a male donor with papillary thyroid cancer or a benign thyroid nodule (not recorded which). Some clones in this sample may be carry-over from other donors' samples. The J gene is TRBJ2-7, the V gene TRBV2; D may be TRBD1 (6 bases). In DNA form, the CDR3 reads TGTGCCAGCAGGGCAGGACAGCTATACTACGAGCAGTACTTC. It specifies CASRAGQLYYEQYF.